The 10 T cell receptor beta chains listed next were all sequenced from one sample in a study of T cells in Graves' hyperthyroidism and ophthalmopathy. Researchers amplified the TCR beta CDR3 regions from RNA transcripts. The HTBI set primed first-round TCR CDR3 RT-PCR. One entry per CDR3 protein, called by TCRdb with MiXCR from the multiplex PCR reads. The sample gives 600,000 to 650,000 distinct CDR3 sequences, around 15% of which show up once; approximately 3.9% is in the top ten. The sample comprised blood. These receptors originate from a woman aged 25 to 39 with Graves' hyperthyroidism.

The sample holds a few counts of this clonotype. The chain uses TRBV19 and TRBJ2-1; possible D gene TRBD1, 5 bases. V was pared by 6 bases and J by 0 bases, with 12 bases between. The CDR3 has 15 residues. Germline V gene data show CDR1 as LNHDA and CDR2 as SQIVND (reference sequence). CDR3 residues: CASSMTVSSYNEQFF. Here the CDR3 DNA reads TGTGCCAGTAGCATGACAGTAAGCTCCTACAATGAGCAGTTCTTC.

V and J are TRBV27 and TRBJ1-5, with 11 bases fitting TRBD1. The CDR3 sequence is 19 residues long. V dropped 1 base and J dropped 5; count of bases not matched to a gene: 13. CDR1 is MNHEY and CDR2 is SMNVEV in the germline V gene (reference sequence). Here the CDR3 reads CASSLFSDRGQGVDQPQHF. The CDR3 DNA is TGTGCCAGCAGTTTATTCTCGGACAGGGGGCAGGGTGTGGATCAGCCCCAGCATTTT.

The CDR3 sequence: CASSLASSGETQYF. DNA of the CDR3: TGTGCCAGCAGCTTAGCGAGCTCCGGGGAGACCCAGTACTTC. The V gene is TRBV11-2, the J gene TRBJ2-5; D unclear. The V end was cut by 1 base, the J end by 5 bases, with 11 bases between. From germline, CDR1 is SGHAT and CDR2 FQNNGV. The CDR3 is 14 residues long.

This chain joins TRBV3-1 and TRBJ2-3; 12 nucleotides align to TRBD2. Germline CDR1 is LGHDT and CDR2 is YNNKEL (reference sequence). V dropped 1 base and J dropped 0; count of bases not matched to a gene: 5. The CDR3 has 18 amino acids. This CDR3 is CASSQGNLAGGSTDTQYF. CDR3 coding DNA: TGTGCCAGCAGCCAAGGGAACCTAGCGGGAGGGAGCACAGATACGCAGTATTTT.

In its sample, this clonotype was seen many times. The chain employs TRBV2 and TRBJ2-7; tentatively, D is TRBD1 (5 bases). V was pared by 4 bases and J by 4 bases, with 8 bases between. Germline CDR1 and CDR2: SNHLY and FYNNEI. The CDR3 totals 12 residues. CDR3 sequence: CASSVQGYEQYF. In DNA, the CDR3 is TGTGCCAGCAGTGTTCAGGGTTACGAGCAGTACTTC.

This clonotype was counted at least ten times. The chain is built from TRBV7-2 and TRBJ2-2; maybe TRBD1 (6 bases). With 3 bases removed from V and 7 bases from J, the gap between germline ends came to 12 bases. In germline, CDR1 is SGHTA, CDR2 FQGNSA. The length of the CDR3 is 14 residues. The CDR3 sequence is CASSFDRLNGELFF. The CDR3 DNA is TGTGCCAGCAGCTTTGACAGGTTAAACGGGGAGCTGTTTTTT.

The CDR3 DNA sequence: TGTGCCAGCAGTCTTCGAAGGGACTCACCCCTCCACTTT. Translated: CASSLRRDSPLHF. The J gene is TRBJ1-6, the V gene TRBV6-1; D is perhaps TRBD1 (5 bases). Between the trimmed V and J ends, which lost 5 bases and 10 bases, there was a span of 12 bases. The CDR3 has 13 residues. Germline V gene sequence: CDR1 MNHNS, CDR2 SASEGT.

This clonotype came up many times. This sequence joins TRBV28 and TRBJ1-2; 8 positions agree with TRBD1. The CDR3 spans 14 residues. Germline-derived CDR1 and CDR2 are MDHEN and SYDVKM. J lost 2 bases, V lost 3 bases, and 2 bases had no gene match. CDR3 region: CASSLDRANYGYTF. Written as DNA, the CDR3 is TGTGCCAGCAGTTTGGACAGGGCAAACTATGGCTACACCTTC.

To note about this clonotype: This may be a read error: a much more frequent sequence differs by one nucleotide. V and J are TRBV7-8 and TRBJ1-1; 8 bases map to TRBD1. Per germline, CDR1 SGHVS and CDR2 FQNEAQ. This CDR3 has 13 residues. V lost 5 bases to trimming and J lost 7 bases; unmatched junction nucleotides: 6. The CDR3, as DNA: TGTGCCAGCAGCCGGGACAGGACAATTGAAGCTTTCTTT. Translated: CASSRDRTIEAFF.

The V gene is TRBV7-9, the J gene TRBJ2-5, with D unresolved. The ends were cut back, 5 bases at V and 7 bases at J, with 23 bases in the middle. CDR1 and CDR2 (germline): SEHNR, FQNEAQ (reference sequence). This CDR3 is 16 amino acids long. The chain's CDR3 is CASSPRFEESSVTQYF. The CDR3 DNA reads TGTGCCAGCAGCCCGCGATTTGAGGAAAGCTCGGTGACCCAGTACTTC.